The clone carrying this T cell receptor beta chain was seen a few times. Its antigen is not known. cDNA carried unique molecular identifiers, and a universal primer site was added by template switching. TCRdb reanalysed the 5' RACE reads using MiXCR and keeps one entry per CDR3 protein. The table includes about 300,000 distinct CDR3 sequences, 9% to 15% detected once. This sample was included in a study of identical twins. Overall study findings and caveats: Invariant populations such as MAIT and iNKT cells could partly muddle zero-insertion analyses. There were fewer insertions in abundant cord blood beta clonotypes, but memory repertoires showed no such pattern.

The CDR3 is 17 residues long. Germline V gene data show CDR1 as SGHDT and CDR2 as YYEEEE. The V end lost 1 base, the J end lost 3 bases, and 18 bases lay between the germline ends. This sample was also put to use in a study of yellow fever vaccine responses in identical twins.

Sample: CD8+ T cells sorted from blood. The chain recombines TRBV5-6 with TRBJ2-3, with no clear D. The clonotype originates from a woman aged 18-30 years in good health. CDR3 nucleotide sequence: TGTGCCAGCAGCTTGTTCTATAGTAGCATGGGGACAGATACGCAGTATTTT. Its protein product is CASSLFYSSMGTDTQYF.